This T cell receptor (beta chain) was sequenced for a study of shared clonotypes between healthy human individuals. Study observations and caveats: The study generally estimated greater richness for naive than memory subsets. The naive CD4 repertoires of a handful of donors were compared, and around 4.7% of clonotypes were shared. Sequencing depth was a factor that was expected to affect clonotype sharing among donors.

TCRdb's table, derived via immunoSEQ multiplex PCR, lists solely in-frame clones and lacks some. The sample lists over 750,000 clones, approximately 96% occurring once. Selected positively for CCR7 and CD45RO-negative, naive CD8 cells excluded terminally differentiated effector memory CD45RA+ cells. HIV-negative, healthy adults without recent acute infections or vaccinations were the donors. About this clone: Its antigen is not known.

This CDR3 has 15 amino acids. Per germline, CDR1 KGHSH and CDR2 LQKENI. V was pared by 0 bases and J by 6 bases, with 12 bases between. The chain has TRBV18 and TRBJ1-5, with a possible D match to TRBD1 (5 bases). What was sequenced was naive CD8+ T cells sorted from blood. This sequence was found in a man aged 25 to 45 in good health. The CDR3: CASSPPGRVGQPQHF. The CDR3 DNA follows: TGTGCCAGCTCACCACCGGGCAGGGTGGGTCAGCCCCAGCATTTT.